Presented here are 21 T cell receptor beta chains from one specimen sequenced in a study of cytomegalovirus exposure and HLA in healthy donors. This PCR relied on a set of 60 Vbeta primers and 13 Jbeta primers. Method: immunoSEQ multiplex PCR; TCRdb's copy keeps in-frame clones and lacks some. The sample includes approximately 150,000 clones, 60% to 80% seen only once; the top ten take roughly 9.7%. The sequenced sample was PBMCs. These receptors all come from a man between 18 and 29 years old in good health and CMV-seropositive.

This chain links TRBV12-5 with TRBJ1-1; TRBD1 matches at 7 bases. CDR1 and CDR2 from the germline V gene are LGHNT and FRNRAP. The trim removed 1 base at V and 8 bases at J, leaving 1 base unmatched. This CDR3 is built from 12 residues. Here the CDR3 reads CASGLEGGEAFF. The CDR3 DNA is TGTGCTAGTGGTTTGGAAGGGGGCGAAGCTTTCTTT.

The rearrangement links TRBV4-2 to TRBJ1-3; a possible D gene is TRBD1 (5 bases). Germline V gene sequence: CDR1 LGHNA, CDR2 YNFKEQ. The ends were cut back, 4 bases at V and 7 bases at J, with 17 bases in the middle. CDR3 length: 15 residues. Here the CDR3 reads CASSPIETAMNTIYF. CDR3 DNA: TGTGCCAGCAGCCCGATCGAGACAGCAATGAACACCATATATTTT.

This clone was seen more than once but under ten times. This sequence joins TRBV5-1 and TRBJ2-1; TRBD2 matches 13 bases. The trim removed 0 bases at V and 7 bases at J, leaving 4 bases unmatched. Germline CDR1 reads SGHRS; CDR2 reads YFSETQ. The CDR3 runs to 16 residues. CDR3 protein: CASSLAGTSGMNEQFF. In DNA, the CDR3 is TGCGCCAGCAGCTTGGCCGGGACTAGCGGGATGAATGAGCAGTTCTTC.

V is TRBV5-6 and J is TRBJ1-2; 7 nucleotides line up with TRBD1. The CDR3 consists of 14 residues. The junction had 9 bases not matched to a gene; V was cut back by 3 bases and J by 7 bases. Germline values: CDR1 SGHDT, CDR2 YYEEEE. CDR3 amino acids: CASSSLQGQAGYTF. In DNA form, the CDR3 reads TGTGCCAGCAGCTCATTACAGGGGCAGGCTGGCTACACCTTC.

This chain links TRBV5-1 with TRBJ2-1; tentatively, D is TRBD2 (5 bases). The CDR3 is made up of 16 amino acids. Germline-derived CDR1 and CDR2 are SGHRS and YFSETQ. V lost 4 bases, J lost 2 bases, and 16 bases lay in between. The CDR3 region is CASSLRGLGTYNEQFF. The CDR3 DNA reads as TGCGCCAGCAGCCTTCGGGGTCTCGGGACCTACAATGAGCAGTTCTTC.

This clone was seen more than once but under ten times. This chain connects TRBV5-1 to TRBJ1-1; D remains ambiguous. V was pared by 0 bases and J by 1 base, with 4 bases between. The length of the CDR3 is 13 residues. The germline gives CDR1 SGHRS, CDR2 YFSETQ. The CDR3 protein is CASSLGRNTEAFF. As DNA, the CDR3 is TGCGCCAGCAGCTTGGGCAGGAACACTGAAGCTTTCTTT.

This clone has more than one count but fewer than ten. The genes are TRBV27 and TRBJ2-7; 11 bases map to TRBD2. The V gene end was trimmed by 7 bases and the J gene end by 3 bases; junction bases not matched to a gene: 8. The CDR3 is 15 amino acids. CDR1 and CDR2 from the germline V gene are MNHEY and SMNVEV (reference sequence). The CDR3 DNA follows: TGTGCCAGCAAATCATTACTAGCGGGAGTCTACGAGCAGTACTTC. The encoded protein is CASKSLLAGVYEQYF.

The J gene is TRBJ2-2, the V gene TRBV11-1, with TRBD2 matching over 10 bases. Trimming removed 5 bases from V and 2 bases from J; junction bases left unmatched: 8. Looked up from germline, CDR1 is SGHAT and CDR2 is FQDESV (reference sequence). The CDR3 is 17 residues long. CDR3 in amino acids: CASSALLAGLNTGELFF. The DNA for the CDR3 is TGTGCCAGCAGCGCCCTACTAGCGGGGCTTAACACCGGGGAGCTGTTTTTT. The full variable domain, rest sourced from reference TRBV11-1 and TRBJ2-2, is EAEVAQSPRYKITEKSQAVAFWCDPISGHATLYWYRQILGQGPELLVQFQDESVVDDSQLPKDRFSAERLKGVDSTLKIQPAELGDSAMYLCASSALLAGLNTGELFFGEGSRLTVL.

The V call is TRBV5-6, the J call TRBJ2-1, with 10 nucleotides matching TRBD2. This CDR3 is 17 amino acids long. The germline V gene encodes CDR1 SGHDT and CDR2 YYEEEE. With 4 bases clipped from V and 4 bases from J, the junction kept 11 bases outside the gene matches. The chain's CDR3 is CASSPLALAGAYNEQFF. The CDR3 DNA reads TGTGCCAGCAGCCCCCTGGCTCTAGCGGGAGCTTACAATGAGCAGTTCTTC.

There are a few counts of this clone. The chain has TRBV12-5 and TRBJ1-5; D is unclear. The CDR3 length is 17 residues. CDR1 is LGHNT, CDR2 FRNRAP, per germline. The V end lost 4 bases, the J end lost 3 bases, and 19 bases lay between the germline ends. CDR3: CASGCSPQAGLNQPQHF. DNA for the CDR3: TGTGCTAGTGGTTGTTCCCCCCAGGCGGGCCTCAATCAGCCCCAGCATTTT.

The rearrangement uses TRBV5-1 and TRBJ2-5; the D is unclear. Trimming took 3 bases from V and 2 from J, leaving 14 bases between them. The CDR3 extends over 15 amino acids. Germline lookup yields CDR1 SGHRS and CDR2 YFSETQ. Here the CDR3 DNA reads TGCGCCAGCAGCTCGCCCTTAGAGGCTCAAGAGACCCAGTACTTC. Translating it yields CASSSPLEAQETQYF.

The chain has TRBV25-1 and TRBJ2-1; 7 bases fit TRBD2. Per the germline V gene, CDR1 is MGHDK and CDR2 is SYGVNS. Trimming took 6 bases from V and 8 from J; bases not matched to a gene: 19. This CDR3 region has 17 residues. The CDR3 protein is CASSQTSQRGYSDEQFF. CDR3 nucleotide sequence: TGTGCCAGCAGCCAGACTAGCCAGCGAGGATACTCCGATGAGCAGTTCTTC.

This clone was detected only a few times. The chain recombines TRBV30 with TRBJ2-2; 9 bases agree with TRBD2. The CDR3 covers 18 residues. Germline V CDR1 and CDR2: GTSNPN, SVGIG (reference sequence). Trimming cost V 1 base and J 6 bases; bases outside gene matches: 15. The CDR3 nucleotides are TGTGCCTGGAGTGGACGGGTTAGCGGGAGAAATAGGTCCGGGGAGCTGTTTTTT. Translated: CAWSGRVSGRNRSGELFF.

This chain links TRBV5-1 with TRBJ2-7; a possible D gene is TRBD1 (6 bases). The CDR3 runs 13 residues. The V gene lost 0 bases and the J gene lost 3 bases, with 7 bases spanning the gap. The V gene's germline CDR1 is SGHRS and CDR2 YFSETQ. In DNA form, the CDR3 reads TGCGCCAGCAGCTTGGGGACAGACTACGAGCAGTACTTC. This encodes CASSLGTDYEQYF.

The gene calls are TRBV30 and TRBJ1-2, with D possibly TRBD1 on 6 matching bases. V was trimmed by 3 bases and J by 6 bases, leaving 11 bases between them. The CDR3 sequence is 12 residues long. Germline V lookup: CDR1 GTSNPN, CDR2 SVGIG (reference sequence). CDR3 amino acids: CAWSEDRNGYTF. The CDR3 nucleotides are TGTGCCTGGAGCGAAGACAGGAATGGCTACACCTTC.

The chain is built from TRBV27 and TRBJ2-7; TRBD1 is a possible D gene (6 bases). The germline V gene encodes CDR1 MNHEY and CDR2 SMNVEV (reference sequence). The V gene lost 5 bases and the J gene lost 3 bases, with 14 bases spanning the gap. This CDR3 comprises 14 residues. The CDR3 sequence: CASSHKGQFYEQYF. The CDR3 nucleotides read TGTGCCAGCAGTCACAAAGGACAGTTCTACGAGCAGTACTTC.

This clone has only a few counts. The chain recombines TRBV7-9 with TRBJ1-2; a possible D gene is TRBD1 (5 bases). Trimming shortened V by 0 bases and J by 2 bases, and 10 bases separated the two germline ends. Germline CDR1 SEHNR, CDR2 FQNEAQ (reference sequence). This CDR3 is 15 amino acids long. CDR3 nucleotides: TGTGCCAGCAGCTTAGCGCATCGACAGAACTATGGCTACACCTTC. Its protein product is CASSLAHRQNYGYTF.

The sample holds one count of this clone. The chain couples TRBV2 to TRBJ2-2; 10 bases line up with TRBD2. The germline CDR1 and CDR2 sequences are SNHLY and FYNNEI. This CDR3 comprises 15 residues. V was pared by 9 bases and J by 7 bases, with 11 bases of the junction left unmatched. CDR3 region: CARRRAGGQGGELFF. The CDR3 bases are TGTGCCAGGAGAAGAGCGGGAGGGCAGGGCGGGGAGCTGTTTTTT.

Comment on this clone: Other DNA sequences of this sample code for an identical CDR3. The chain employs TRBV7-2 and TRBJ1-1; 11 nucleotides align to TRBD1. Trimming at V came to 1 base and at J to 5 bases, leaving 3 bases not matched to a gene. Looked up from germline, CDR1 is SGHTA and CDR2 is FQGNSA. The CDR3 is 15 residues long. CDR3 protein: CASSLVGQGGTEAFF. CDR3 coding DNA: TGTGCCAGCAGCTTAGTGGGACAGGGGGGGACTGAAGCTTTCTTT.

The gene calls are TRBV7-8 and TRBJ2-7, with 7 bases identical to TRBD2. Germline V gives CDR1 SGHVS, CDR2 FQNEAQ. The CDR3 is 16 residues long. V gave up 1 base and J gave up 5 bases; unmatched junction bases: 11. In DNA, the CDR3 is TGTGCCAGCAGCTTAGTTCTCCGCGGGAGTCCCGACGAGCAGTACTTC. Translated, it gives CASSLVLRGSPDEQYF.

Turning to this clone: At the DNA level, this CDR3 is encoded by other sequences in the same sample as well. The rearrangement links TRBV4-1 to TRBJ2-7, with D possibly being TRBD1 (5 bases). Trimming shortened V by 1 base and J by 2 bases, and 12 bases separated the two germline ends. CDR3 size: 15 residues. Germline values: CDR1 MGHRA, CDR2 YSYEKL. DNA for the CDR3: TGCGCCAGCAGCCAAGGCCGGCAGGGAACCTACGAGCAGTACTTC. Its protein is CASSQGRQGTYEQYF.